The 19 T cell receptor beta chains listed next were all sequenced from one sample in a study of T cells in Graves' hyperthyroidism and ophthalmopathy. Researchers amplified the TCR beta CDR3 regions from RNA transcripts. HTBI primers were the set used in a first-round RT-PCR of the TCR CDR3. In TCRdb, the multiplex PCR reads were re-called with MiXCR into one record per CDR3 protein. The sample carries a few hundred thousand distinct CDR3 sequences, about 15% recorded once. The specimen sequenced was blood. The receptors originated from a woman aged 35 to 49 with Graves' hyperthyroidism that later progressed to Graves' ophthalmopathy.

This clonotype has more than one count but fewer than ten. The rearrangement links TRBV7-9 to TRBJ2-1, with 12 bases identical to TRBD2. The CDR3 covers 18 residues. Trimming at V came to 4 bases and at J to 2 bases, leaving 9 bases not matched to a gene. The germline gives CDR1 SEHNR, CDR2 FQNEAQ (reference sequence). CDR3 in DNA: TGTGCCAGCAGCTCAACTAAAACTAGCGGGAGGCCCTACAATGAGCAGTTCTTC. Encoded protein: CASSSTKTSGRPYNEQFF. Supplemented by reference TRBV7-9 and TRBJ2-1, the full variable domain reads DTGVSQNPRHKITKRGQNVTFRCDPISEHNRLYWYRQTLGQGPEFLTYFQNEAQLEKSRLLSDRFSAERPKGSFSTLEIQRTEQGDSAMYLCASSSTKTSGRPYNEQFFGPGTRLTVL.

This clonotype came up a few times. The J gene is TRBJ2-7, the V gene TRBV7-2; maybe TRBD2 (5 bases). This CDR3 comprises 14 residues. V gave up 2 bases and J gave up 4 bases, with 12 bases separating them. Germline V gene sequence: CDR1 SGHTA, CDR2 FQGNSA. The chain's CDR3 is CASSLTPGFYEQYF. CDR3 sequence (DNA): TGTGCCAGCAGCTTAACCCCGGGATTTTACGAGCAGTACTTC.

Note on this clonotype: Sequence at one end of the junction differs from germline and may be a read error. This chain uses TRBV3-1 with TRBJ2-1, with D tentatively TRBD2 (6 bases). The CDR3 is 13 residues long. Germline V CDR1 and CDR2: LGHDT, YNNKEL (reference sequence). The CDR3 sequence is CASGQGRLVEQFF. The CDR3 DNA is TGTGCCAGCGGCCAAGGACGACTAGTCGAGCAGTTCTTC.

In nucleotides, the CDR3 is TGTGCCAGCAGTTCCCCCGGGACAGGGAGCTATGGCTACACCTTC. Its protein is CASSSPGTGSYGYTF. The chain employs TRBV28 and TRBJ1-2; TRBD1 aligns across 9 bases. Trimming took 4 bases from V and 4 from J; bases not matched to a gene: 7. Germline V gene lookup returns CDR1 MDHEN and CDR2 SYDVKM. The CDR3 loop spans 15 amino acids.

The CDR3 sequence: CASVKTGTLENSPLHF. The CDR3 DNA sequence: TGTGCCAGCGTCAAGACCGGGACATTGGAAAATTCACCCCTCCACTTT. The genes are TRBV6-1 and TRBJ1-6; D is possibly TRBD1 (6 bases). CDR3 length: 16 amino acids. Trimming removed 8 bases from V and 7 bases from J, with 21 bases in between. CDR1 MNHNS and CDR2 SASEGT come from the germline V gene.

This clonotype was seen repeatedly, ten times or more. This chain connects TRBV5-1 to TRBJ1-1, with unresolved D. The CDR3 is 16 residues long. Germline CDR1 is SGHRS and CDR2 is YFSETQ. V was trimmed by 3 bases and J by 4 bases, leaving 19 bases between them. The CDR3 nucleotides read TGCGCCAGCAGCTGGGAAAAGGACCGTGTTGGCACTGAAGCTTTCTTT. Translating gives CASSWEKDRVGTEAFF.

Worth noting for this clonotype: Being one base from a much bigger clone, this may be a read error. The chain joins TRBV5-1 to TRBJ2-7; D is possibly TRBD1 or TRBD2 (5 bases each). Germline CDR1 reads SGHRS; CDR2 reads YFSETQ. The CDR3 runs 17 residues. CDR3 sequence: CASSLPTGTLLMGEHYF. The DNA of the CDR3 is TGCGCCAGCAGCTTGCCAACCGGGACGCTGCTTATGGGCGAGCACTACTTC.

This clonotype was counted only a few times. V gene TRBV6-1 combines with J gene TRBJ2-7, with TRBD2 matching 10 bases. Losses at the gene ends were 5 bases for V and 4 bases for J; bases not matched to a gene: 11. CDR1 MNHNS and CDR2 SASEGT come from the germline V gene. The CDR3 runs to 16 residues. The CDR3 nucleotides read TGTGCCAGCAGTTCCATGGGACTAGCGAAGGTATACGAGCAGTACTTC. This codes for CASSSMGLAKVYEQYF.

The table lists this clonotype with many counts. CDR3 coding DNA: TGCGCCAGCAGCCAAGTGGGACTTTCCTCCTACGAGCAGTACTTC. Translating gives CASSQVGLSSYEQYF. The chain has TRBV4-1 and TRBJ2-7; D perhaps matches TRBD2 (6 bases). The CDR3 has 15 amino acids. V dropped 1 base and J dropped 0 bases, with 10 bases sitting between them. Germline CDR1 reads MGHRA; CDR2 reads YSYEKL.

This clonotype has a count of ten or more. The chain carries TRBV12-3 or TRBV12-4 and TRBJ1-1, with D possibly TRBD1 on 6 matching bases. This CDR3 has 15 amino acids. Trimming took off 6 bases at V and 4 bases at J, with 18 bases between the two ends. CDR3 amino acids: CASRLNRAVSTEAFF. The DNA of the CDR3 is TGTGCCAGCAGACTTAACAGGGCAGTAAGCACTGAAGCTTTCTTT.

The rearrangement joins TRBV27 to TRBJ2-7; 7 nucleotides match TRBD2. Germline CDR1 is MNHEY and CDR2 is SMNVEV (reference sequence). The CDR3 is 14 residues long. Unmatched junction bases numbered 9, after V lost 6 bases and J lost 4 bases. CDR3 DNA: TGTGCCAGCAGCCCGGCCCTAGCGGATTACGAGCAGTACTTC. It codes for CASSPALADYEQYF.

This clonotype was seen more than once but under ten times. This CDR3 is CASSLGLLGYTGELFF. CDR3 in DNA: TGTGCCAGCAGCTTAGGCCTTCTGGGGTACACCGGGGAGCTGTTTTTT. The chain is built from TRBV13 and TRBJ2-2; D gene uncertain. The germline CDR1 and CDR2 sequences are PRHDT and FYEKMQ (reference sequence). The CDR3 is 16 residues long. V shed 0 bases and J shed 3 bases, with 11 bases lying between them. Combining the CDR3 with reference TRBV13 and TRBJ2-2 gives the whole variable domain AAGVIQSPRHLIKEKRETATLKCYPIPRHDTVYWYQQGPGQDPQFLISFYEKMQSDKGSIPDRFSAQQFSDYHSELNMSSLELGDSALYFCASSLGLLGYTGELFFGEGSRLTVL.

The V gene is TRBV6-1, the J gene TRBJ1-2; D might be TRBD1 (6 bases). The CDR3 is made up of 14 amino acids. Trimming stripped 7 bases from V and 2 bases from J, with 14 bases between. Germline CDR1 reads MNHNS; CDR2 reads SASEGT. The CDR3 DNA is TGTGCCAGCATCAATAGAGGGGGGAACTATGGCTACACCTTC. Translating gives CASINRGGNYGYTF.

This clonotype was seen many times. The chain recombines TRBV11-1 with TRBJ1-1; the match to TRBD1 covers 11 bases. J lost 4 bases, V lost 4 bases, and 2 bases had no gene match. The CDR3 covers 14 residues. From germline, CDR1 is SGHAT and CDR2 FQDESV (reference sequence). The CDR3 is CASSWDRGSTEAFF. In DNA, the CDR3 is TGTGCCAGCAGCTGGGACAGGGGGTCCACTGAAGCTTTCTTT.

This clonotype showed up many times. The chain combines TRBV12-3 or TRBV12-4 with TRBJ2-7, with no clear D. Between the trimmed V and J ends, which lost 2 bases and 3 bases, there was a span of 11 bases. The CDR3 contains 14 residues. CDR3 sequence: CASSLKNRRYEQYF. The CDR3 DNA is TGTGCCAGCAGTTTAAAAAACAGACGCTACGAGCAGTACTTC.

This clonotype has ten or more counts. This chain links TRBV28 with TRBJ2-3; D gene unclear. Looked up from germline, CDR1 is MDHEN and CDR2 is SYDVKM. Trimming pared 5 bases from V and 6 bases from J, leaving 12 bases between. The CDR3 loop spans 13 amino acids. The CDR3 protein is CASSLTFSDTQYF. The DNA for the CDR3 is TGTGCCAGCAGTCTCACGTTTTCGGATACGCAGTATTTT. Using reference TRBV28 and TRBJ2-3 for the parts outside the CDR3, the full variable domain is DVKVTQSSRYLVKRTGEKVFLECVQDMDHENMFWYRQDPGLGLRLIYFSYDVKMKEKGDIPEGYSVSREKKERFSLILESASTNQTSMYLCASSLTFSDTQYFGPGTRLTVL.

The J gene is TRBJ1-1, the V gene TRBV4-1; 7 nucleotides agree with TRBD1. The trim removed 0 bases at V and 5 bases at J, leaving 6 bases unmatched. Germline lookup yields CDR1 MGHRA and CDR2 YSYEKL. The CDR3 length is 15 residues. In DNA, the CDR3 is TGCGCCAGCAGCCAAGATTCACAGGGGTGGACTGAAGCTTTCTTT. This encodes CASSQDSQGWTEAFF.

In the case of this clonotype: Mismatch with germline at one junction end may stem from a read error. The chain links TRBV20-1 to TRBJ2-7; D call uncertain. The CDR3 runs to 13 residues. The germline V gene encodes CDR1 DFQATT and CDR2 SNEGSKA (reference sequence). This chain's CDR3 is CSAAPRASYEQCF. As DNA, the CDR3 is TGCAGTGCTGCCCCGAGAGCCTCCTACGAGCAGTGCTTC.

At least ten counts were recorded for this clonotype. This chain joins TRBV13 and TRBJ2-3; 8 bases align to TRBD2. The V and J ends lost 5 bases and 6 bases, in that order; junction bases with no gene match: 4. The CDR3 length is 13 residues. Germline V CDR1 and CDR2: PRHDT, FYEKMQ (reference sequence). CDR3 DNA sequence: TGTGCCAGCAGCCGGGCTAGCGGGGATACGCAGTATTTT. Its translation: CASSRASGDTQYF.